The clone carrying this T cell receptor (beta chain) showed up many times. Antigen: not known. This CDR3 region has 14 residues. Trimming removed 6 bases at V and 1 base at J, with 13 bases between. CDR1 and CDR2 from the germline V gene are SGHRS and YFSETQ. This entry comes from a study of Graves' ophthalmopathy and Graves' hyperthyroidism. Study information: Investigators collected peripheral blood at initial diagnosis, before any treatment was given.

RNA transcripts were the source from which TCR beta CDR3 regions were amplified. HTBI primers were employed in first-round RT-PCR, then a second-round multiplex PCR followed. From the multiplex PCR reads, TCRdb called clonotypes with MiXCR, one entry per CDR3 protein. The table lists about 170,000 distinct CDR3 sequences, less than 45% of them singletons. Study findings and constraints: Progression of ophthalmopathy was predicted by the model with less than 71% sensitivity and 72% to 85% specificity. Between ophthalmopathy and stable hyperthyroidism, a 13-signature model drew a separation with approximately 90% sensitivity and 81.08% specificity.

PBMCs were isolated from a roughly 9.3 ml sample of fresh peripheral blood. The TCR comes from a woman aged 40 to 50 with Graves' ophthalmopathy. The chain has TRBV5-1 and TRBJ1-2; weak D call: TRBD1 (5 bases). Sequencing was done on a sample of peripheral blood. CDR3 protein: CASTPGTSNYGYTF. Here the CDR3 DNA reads TGCGCCAGCACCCCCGGGACTAGTAACTATGGCTACACCTTC.